A single sample is the source of the 16 T cell receptor beta chains below, sequenced in a study of blood T cells in healthy people across ages. A second PCR, run for about 6 to 12 cycles, used a sample-barcoded 5' primer plus a J-beta primer mix. TCRdb re-analysed the 5' RACE reads in MiXCR, keeping a single row per CDR3 protein. Counted here are approximately 940,000 distinct CDR3 sequences, around 48% occurring once; the ten biggest clones make up 13%. Material: blood. These receptors originate from a man younger than 40 in good health.

The chain carries TRBV4-1 and TRBJ1-5; weak D call: TRBD1 (6 bases). Trimming removed 0 bases at V and 8 bases at J, with 11 bases between. Germline loops: CDR1 MGHRA, CDR2 YSYEKL. The CDR3 spans 14 residues. The CDR3 protein is CASSQDEGGKPQHF. The CDR3 DNA follows: TGCGCCAGCAGCCAAGATGAGGGGGGTAAGCCCCAGCATTTT.

Remarks on this clonotype: One junction end does not reproduce the germline sequence, and a read error may be involved. J is TRBJ1-1 and V is TRBV12-3 or TRBV12-4; TRBD1 is a possible D gene (6 bases). This CDR3 spans 11 amino acids. The DNA for the CDR3 is TGTGCCGGCAGGGGTGACACTGAAGCTTTCTTT. Translation: CAGRGDTEAFF.

The chain carries TRBV20-1 and TRBJ2-2; 12 bases agree with TRBD2. The CDR3 is 16 residues long. V dropped 6 bases and J dropped 5; count of bases not matched to a gene: 10. Germline CDR1 DFQATT, CDR2 SNEGSKA (reference sequence). CDR3 amino acids: CSAESLAGGQTGELFF. In DNA, the CDR3 is TGCAGTGCAGAAAGCCTAGCGGGGGGGCAAACCGGGGAGCTGTTTTTT.

This chain joins TRBV5-1 and TRBJ2-1; D unresolved. This CDR3 is built from 11 residues. V lost 5 bases and J 12 bases, leaving 12 bases between the germline ends. Germline V gives CDR1 SGHRS, CDR2 YFSETQ. As DNA, the CDR3 is TGCGCCAGCAGAACCCCGGACGGGCAGTTCTTC. Protein sequence: CASRTPDGQFF.

This clonotype has ten or more counts. The rearrangement joins TRBV18 to TRBJ2-3, with 12 positions matching TRBD1. Germline trimming cut 10 bases from V and 4 bases from J; bases unmatched to any gene: 12. The CDR3 contains 16 residues. Looked up from germline, CDR1 is KGHSH and CDR2 is LQKENI. DNA for the CDR3: TGTGCCACCGCAGGTCCGGGGACAGGGGGCGCAGATACGCAGTATTTT. This sequence encodes CATAGPGTGGADTQYF. The whole variable domain, filled in from reference TRBV18 and TRBJ2-3, reads NAGVMQNPRHLVRRRGQEARLRCSPMKGHSHVYWYRQLPEEGLKFMVYLQKENIIDESGMPKERFSAEFPKEGPSILRIQQVVRGDSAAYFCATAGPGTGGADTQYFGPGTRLTVL.

A note on this clonotype: A junction end diverges from the germline sequence, so it may reflect a read error. This chain links TRBV27 with TRBJ1-2; TRBD1 agrees at 10 bases. CDR1 and CDR2 (germline): MNHEY, SMNVEV (reference sequence). The CDR3 totals 14 residues. In nucleotides, the CDR3 is TGTGTCAGCAGTCGGACAGGGGGAAACTATGGCTACACCTTC. Protein sequence: CVSSRTGGNYGYTF.

This clonotype was recorded at least ten times. A read error may produce the germline difference seen at one junction end. CDR3 in amino acids: CASSLVPDGYTF. The DNA for the CDR3 is TGTGCCAGCAGTTTAGTTCCCGATGGCTACACCTTC. This chain connects TRBV7-9 to TRBJ1-2; D uncertain. The CDR3 has 12 amino acids. Germline V lookup: CDR1 SEHNR, CDR2 FQNEAQ (reference sequence).

This clonotype occurred a few times. The genes are TRBV5-1 and TRBJ2-7; 7 bases are a match to TRBD1. The junction had 11 bases not matched to a gene; V was cut back by 6 bases and J by 2 bases. The CDR3 runs to 15 residues. Germline CDR1 is SGHRS and CDR2 is YFSETQ. CDR3 in amino acids: CASTLWTGPTYEQYF. CDR3 nucleotides: TGCGCCAGCACCCTGTGGACAGGACCAACCTACGAGCAGTACTTC.

The J gene is TRBJ2-5, the V gene TRBV7-2; 10 positions agree with TRBD2. The V gene end was trimmed by 4 bases and the J gene end by 2 bases; junction bases not matched to a gene: 4. The CDR3 has 15 residues. Per germline, CDR1 SGHTA and CDR2 FQGNSA. The DNA for the CDR3 is TGTGCCAGCAGCTCGGGACTAGCGAAACAAGAGACCCAGTACTTC. Translated: CASSSGLAKQETQYF. Variable domain in full (rest from reference TRBV7-2 and TRBJ2-5): GAGVSQSPSNKVTEKGKDVELRCDPISGHTALYWYRQSLGQGLEFLIYFQGNSAPDKSGLPSDRFSAERTGGSVSTLTIQRTQQEDSAVYLCASSSGLAKQETQYFGPGTRLLVL.

Details on this clonotype: The germline gene is not matched at one end of the junction; a read error may be the cause. The gene calls are TRBV6-1 and TRBJ1-1; 9 bases line up with TRBD1. Germline assignment: CDR1 MNHNS and CDR2 SASEGT. The CDR3 runs to 13 residues. Written as DNA, the CDR3 is TGTGCCAGCTCACAGGGGGCCCCGACTGAAACTTTCTTT. It specifies CASSQGAPTETFF.

This chain connects TRBV7-9 to TRBJ2-7; D not certain. This CDR3 comprises 13 residues. With 6 bases removed from V and 3 bases from J, the gap between germline ends came to 12 bases. The germline gives CDR1 SEHNR, CDR2 FQNEAQ (reference sequence). CDR3 region: CASSAKGRYEQYF. As DNA, the CDR3 is TGTGCCAGCAGTGCTAAGGGCCGCTACGAGCAGTACTTC.

The chain employs TRBV9 and TRBJ2-7; D remains unclear. CDR1 SGDLS and CDR2 YYNGEE come from the germline V gene. The CDR3 contains 15 residues. The V and J ends lost 0 bases and 2 bases respectively, with 12 bases between them. The CDR3 reads CASSVEPLGTYEQYF. The CDR3, as DNA: TGTGCCAGCAGCGTAGAGCCTTTGGGAACCTACGAGCAGTACTTC.

V gene TRBV7-6 combines with J gene TRBJ2-3; 8 bases line up with TRBD2. CDR3 length: 16 residues. Germline CDR1 reads SGHVS; CDR2 reads FNYEAQ. Germline trimming cut 5 bases from V and 4 bases from J; bases unmatched to any gene: 11. CDR3 sequence reads: CASSRLGRGGADTQYF. In nucleotides, the CDR3 is TGTGCCAGCAGCCGACTCGGACGGGGGGGCGCAGATACGCAGTATTTT. The full variable domain, in which reference TRBV7-6 and TRBJ2-3 provide the parts outside the CDR3, is GAGVSQSPRYKVTKRGQDVALRCDPISGHVSLYWYRQALGQGPEFLTYFNYEAQQDKSGLPNDRFSAERPEGSISTLTIQRTEQRDSAMYRCASSRLGRGGADTQYFGPGTRLTVL.

In this sample, this clonotype turned up a few times. V and J are TRBV11-2 and TRBJ2-3; D is possibly TRBD1 (5 bases). This CDR3 has 15 residues. In germline, CDR1 is SGHAT, CDR2 FQNNGV. The ends were cut back, 2 bases at V and 3 bases at J, with 12 bases in the middle. CDR3 DNA sequence: TGTGCCAGCAGCTTACAGGGTCGAACGACAGATACGCAGTATTTT. This sequence encodes CASSLQGRTTDTQYF.

J is TRBJ1-5 and V is TRBV5-8, with D possibly TRBD1 on 5 matching bases. CDR1 and CDR2 from the germline V gene are SGHTS and YDEGEE. CDR3 size: 13 residues. The V and J ends lost 4 bases and 15 bases respectively, with 20 bases between them. The CDR3 coding sequence is TGTGCCAGCAGCCTGGCCGGGACCCCCGTCGCGCATTTT. Translated: CASSLAGTPVAHF.

The table lists this clonotype with a count of one. The junction differs from germline at one of its ends, possibly a read error. The CDR3 loop is CASSLASGTGSNEKLFF. CDR3 sequence (DNA): TGCGCTAGCAGCTTAGCCTCCGGGACAGGGTCTAATGAAAAACTGTTTTTT. This sequence joins TRBV5-1 and TRBJ1-4; 9 nucleotides agree with TRBD1. The CDR3 is made up of 17 amino acids. Germline V gene sequence: CDR1 SGHRS, CDR2 YFSETQ.